Given below is one T cell receptor (beta chain) in context. This CDR3 comprises 14 residues. Germline lookup yields CDR1 SEHNR and CDR2 FQNEAQ (reference sequence). Collection yielded roughly 2.3 ml of blood per donor. Total RNA isolation used whole blood (no T cell sorting was performed). This entry belongs to a study of monozygotic twins with inflammatory bowel disease. TCRdb reprocessed the 5' RACE reads, with one entry per CDR3 protein and no DNA. The sample yields about 440,000 distinct CDR3 sequences, of which the top ten take up about 2.2%. This sequence was found in a human donor with ulcerative colitis or Crohn's disease, or a healthy co-twin of an affected twin (not recorded which). This chain links TRBV7-9 with TRBJ1-1. The sequenced sample was blood. CDR3 loop: CASSPTEGNTEAFF.